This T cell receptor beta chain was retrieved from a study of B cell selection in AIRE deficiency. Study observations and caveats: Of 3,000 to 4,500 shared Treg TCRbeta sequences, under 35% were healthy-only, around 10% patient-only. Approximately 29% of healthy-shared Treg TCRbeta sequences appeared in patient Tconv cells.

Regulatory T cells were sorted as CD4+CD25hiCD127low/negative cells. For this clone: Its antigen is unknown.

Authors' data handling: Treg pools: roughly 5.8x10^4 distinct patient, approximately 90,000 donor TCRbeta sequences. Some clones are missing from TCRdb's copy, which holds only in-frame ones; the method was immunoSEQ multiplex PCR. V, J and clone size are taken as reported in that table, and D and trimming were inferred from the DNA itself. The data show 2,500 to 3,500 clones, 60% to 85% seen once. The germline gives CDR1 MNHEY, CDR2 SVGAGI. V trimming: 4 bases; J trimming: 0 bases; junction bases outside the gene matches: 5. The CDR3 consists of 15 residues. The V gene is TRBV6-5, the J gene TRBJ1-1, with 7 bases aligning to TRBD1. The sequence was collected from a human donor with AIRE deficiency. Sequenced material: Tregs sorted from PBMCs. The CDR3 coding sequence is TGTGCCAGCAGTTCCGGGACAGTATTGAACACTGAAGCTTTCTTT. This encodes CASSSGTVLNTEAFF.